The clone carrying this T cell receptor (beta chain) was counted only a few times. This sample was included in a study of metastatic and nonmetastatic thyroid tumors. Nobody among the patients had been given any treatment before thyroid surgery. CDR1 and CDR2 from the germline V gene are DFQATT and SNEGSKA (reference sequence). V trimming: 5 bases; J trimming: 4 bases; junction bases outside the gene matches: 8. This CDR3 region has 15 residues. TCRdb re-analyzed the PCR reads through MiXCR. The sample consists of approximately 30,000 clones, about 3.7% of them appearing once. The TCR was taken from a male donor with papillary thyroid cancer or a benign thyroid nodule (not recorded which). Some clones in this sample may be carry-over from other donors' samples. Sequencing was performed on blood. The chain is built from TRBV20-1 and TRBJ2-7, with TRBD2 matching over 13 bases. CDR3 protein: CSAPSQGLAGYEQYF. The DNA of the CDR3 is TGCAGTGCTCCATCTCAGGGACTAGCGGGATACGAGCAGTACTTC.